The 14 T cell receptor beta chains listed next were all sequenced from one sample in a study of spatial heterogeneity in lung cancer (dated by TCRdb to the late 2010s). According to the study, the label for this sample's time point signals: sample taken at primary tumor resection. Whole RNA extracted from tumor and nontumor lung tissue, or from cryopreserved PBMC samples, was used for TCR sequencing without cell sorting. The library was prepared using 5' RACE. The instrument was a NextSeq 500. The public reads were reprocessed in TCRdb via fastp at Q25 and MiXCR, keeping in-frame beta chains. Records with the same CDR3 protein are collapsed into one entry carrying the most frequent genes and DNA. The sample contains about 10,000 distinct CDR3 sequences, 4.5% to 7% of them found a single time. The ten largest clonotypes hold 25% to 30% of the sample. The starting material was PBMCs, obtained at surgery. The receptors derive from a male donor with early-stage non-small cell lung cancer.

By proportion, this clonotype is medium-sized. The rearrangement links TRBV28 to TRBJ1-5; unclear D gene. CDR3 length: 12 residues. In germline, CDR1 is MDHEN, CDR2 SYDVKM. Trimming removed 4 bases at V and 4 bases at J, with 5 bases between. The CDR3 DNA sequence: TGTGCCAGCAGTTCTGCTAATCAGCCCCAGCATTTT. This gives the protein CASSSANQPQHF.

This clonotype has a count of ten or more. This chain uses TRBV29-1 with TRBJ1-2; maybe TRBD1 (6 bases). This CDR3 contains 12 residues. Germline V CDR1 and CDR2: SQVTM, ANQGSEA. The CDR3 reads CSSTEGDYGYTF. The CDR3 coding sequence is TGCAGTTCCACTGAGGGGGACTATGGCTACACCTTC.

This clonotype was counted at least ten times. The chain has TRBV23-1 and TRBJ2-1; D is perhaps TRBD2 (6 bases). TRBV23-1 is classed as an ORF, of uncertain function. The ends were cut back, 0 bases at V and 7 bases at J, with 31 bases in the middle. The CDR3 is 21 amino acids. As DNA, the CDR3 is TGCGCCAGCAGTCAATCCCCCCCCTCCCTCTACTCTAGCGAAAGAGGGAATGAGCAGTTCTTC. Residues: CASSQSPPSLYSSERGNEQFF.

Only a few counts were recorded for this clonotype. The gene calls are TRBV29-1 and TRBJ1-5; TRBD1 matches 9 bases. V dropped 5 bases and J dropped 7; count of bases not matched to a gene: 3. CDR3 length: 12 amino acids. Germline V gives CDR1 SQVTM, CDR2 ANQGSEA. The CDR3 here is CSVRQGEQPQHF. CDR3 coding DNA: TGCAGCGTTCGACAGGGGGAACAGCCCCAGCATTTT.

V gene TRBV29-1 combines with J gene TRBJ2-7; the D gene is possibly TRBD1 (6 bases). Per the germline V gene, CDR1 is SQVTM and CDR2 is ANQGSEA. Trimming took 2 bases from V and 4 from J, leaving 21 bases between them. CDR3 length equals 16 residues. CDR3 bases: TGCAGCGTTGAACTCCCCCGAGGGGCAGGGGCGTACGAGCAGTACTTC. Protein product: CSVELPRGAGAYEQYF.

There are a few counts of this clonotype. This chain links TRBV7-2 with TRBJ2-2, with 7 bases aligning to TRBD1. The CDR3 runs to 15 residues. CDR1 is SGHTA, CDR2 FQGNSA, per germline. The V and J ends lost 5 bases and 4 bases, in that order; junction bases with no gene match: 7. The CDR3 here is CASSPRDSLTGELFF. CDR3 bases: TGTGCCAGCAGCCCCCGGGACAGCCTCACCGGGGAGCTGTTTTTT.

The CDR3 here is CASSDRGDYGYTF. CDR3 DNA sequence: TGTGCCAGCAGTGACAGGGGAGACTATGGCTACACCTTC. The gene calls are TRBV25-1 and TRBJ1-2; D possibly corresponds to TRBD1 (6 bases). The ends were cut back, 3 bases at V and 3 bases at J, with 8 bases in the middle. The CDR3 is made up of 13 amino acids. Per germline, CDR1 MGHDK and CDR2 SYGVNS.

This clonotype was detected many times. The chain couples TRBV25-1 to TRBJ1-2; D ambiguous. The CDR3 totals 13 residues. CDR1 and CDR2 (germline): MGHDK, SYGVNS. V shed 6 bases and J shed 7 bases, with 15 bases lying between them. The CDR3 reads CASSVGWTSGYTF. CDR3 DNA sequence: TGTGCCAGCAGCGTAGGTTGGACGTCTGGCTACACCTTC.

This clonotype is termed medium-sized (0.01 to 0.1%). The CDR3, as DNA: TGTGCCAGCAGCAGTCCCAGGGGACAGGGTGGATACGAGCAGTACTTC. As protein: CASSSPRGQGGYEQYF. The chain has TRBV7-8 and TRBJ2-7, with TRBD1 matching over 9 bases. The CDR3 spans 16 residues. Germline-derived CDR1 and CDR2 are SGHVS and FQNEAQ. The J segment lost 4 bases and the V segment lost 5 bases, leaving 12 bases of the junction unmatched.

This clonotype was counted ten times or more. The chain recombines TRBV20-1 with TRBJ1-3, with TRBD1 matching 10 bases. Trimming at V came to 6 bases and at J to 4 bases, leaving 12 bases not matched to a gene. From germline, CDR1 is DFQATT and CDR2 SNEGSKA (reference sequence). The CDR3 runs to 16 residues. The CDR3 spells CSAPFPGQGNGNTIYF. CDR3 coding DNA: TGCAGTGCCCCGTTTCCGGGACAGGGGAACGGAAACACCATATATTTT.

This clonotype is categorized as medium-sized. The rearrangement joins TRBV12-3 or TRBV12-4 to TRBJ2-3; 9 bases match TRBD2. Trimming cost V 5 bases and J 2 bases; bases outside gene matches: 5. The CDR3 runs 15 residues. The CDR3 nucleotides are TGTGCCAGCAGTGGAAGACTAGCGGACACAGATACGCAGTATTTT. The encoded protein is CASSGRLADTDTQYF.

This clonotype showed up many times. The gene calls are TRBV28 and TRBJ1-1, with a weak D call TRBD1 (5 bases). Trimming stripped 5 bases from V and 7 bases from J, with 14 bases between. Germline V gives CDR1 MDHEN, CDR2 SYDVKM. The CDR3 runs 13 residues. CDR3 sequence: CASSPFSGGEAFF. The DNA for the CDR3 is TGTGCCAGCAGTCCCTTTTCCGGGGGTGAAGCTTTCTTT.

This clonotype was counted a few times. The chain joins TRBV27 to TRBJ2-1, with 11 bases identical to TRBD2. Per germline, CDR1 MNHEY and CDR2 SMNVEV (reference sequence). V lost 2 bases to trimming and J lost 0 bases; unmatched junction nucleotides: 3. This CDR3 spans 17 amino acids. The CDR3 reads CASSLPGTSGSYNEQFF. The CDR3 nucleotides read TGTGCCAGCAGTTTACCCGGGACTAGCGGCTCCTACAATGAGCAGTTCTTC.

This clonotype was seen ten or more times. The chain couples TRBV6-2 or TRBV6-3 to TRBJ2-5; 8 nucleotides match TRBD1. Losses at the gene ends were 6 bases for V and 5 bases for J; bases not matched to a gene: 14. Germline V CDR1 and CDR2: MNHEY, SVGEGT. This CDR3 region has 16 residues. This chain's CDR3 is CASRLRPGQAEETQYF. The CDR3 coding sequence is TGTGCCAGCAGACTCAGACCGGGACAGGCGGAGGAGACCCAGTACTTC.